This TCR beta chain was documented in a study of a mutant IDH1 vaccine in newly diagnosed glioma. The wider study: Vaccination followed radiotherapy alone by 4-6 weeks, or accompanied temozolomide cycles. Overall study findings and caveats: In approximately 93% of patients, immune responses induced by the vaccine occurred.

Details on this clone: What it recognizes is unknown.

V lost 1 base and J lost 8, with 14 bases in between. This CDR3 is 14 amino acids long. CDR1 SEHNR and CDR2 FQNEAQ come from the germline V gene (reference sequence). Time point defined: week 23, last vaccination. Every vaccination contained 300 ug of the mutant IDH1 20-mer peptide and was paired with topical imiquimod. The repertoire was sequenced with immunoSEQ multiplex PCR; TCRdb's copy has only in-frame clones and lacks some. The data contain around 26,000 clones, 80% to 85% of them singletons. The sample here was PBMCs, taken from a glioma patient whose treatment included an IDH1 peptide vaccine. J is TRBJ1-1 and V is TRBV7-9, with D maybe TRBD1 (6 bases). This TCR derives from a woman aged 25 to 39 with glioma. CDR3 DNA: TGTGCCAGCAGCTTAGTGAGGGGGACCGGGGAAGCTTTCTTT. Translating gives CASSLVRGTGEAFF. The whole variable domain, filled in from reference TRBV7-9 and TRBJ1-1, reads DTGVSQNPRHKITKRGQNVTFRCDPISEHNRLYWYRQTLGQGPEFLTYFQNEAQLEKSRLLSDRFSAERPKGSFSTLEIQRTEQGDSAMYLCASSLVRGTGEAFFGQGTRLTVV.